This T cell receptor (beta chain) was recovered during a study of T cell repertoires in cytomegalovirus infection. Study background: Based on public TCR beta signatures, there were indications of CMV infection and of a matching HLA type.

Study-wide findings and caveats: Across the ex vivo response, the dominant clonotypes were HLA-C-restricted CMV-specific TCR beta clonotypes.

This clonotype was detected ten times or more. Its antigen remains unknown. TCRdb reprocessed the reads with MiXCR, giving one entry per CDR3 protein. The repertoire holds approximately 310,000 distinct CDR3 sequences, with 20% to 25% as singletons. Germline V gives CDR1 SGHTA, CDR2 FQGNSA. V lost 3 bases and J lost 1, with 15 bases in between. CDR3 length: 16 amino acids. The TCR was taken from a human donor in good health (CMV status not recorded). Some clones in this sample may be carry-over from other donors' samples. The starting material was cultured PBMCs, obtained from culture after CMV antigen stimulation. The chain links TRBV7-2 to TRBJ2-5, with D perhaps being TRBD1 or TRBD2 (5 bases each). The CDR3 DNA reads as TGTGCCAGCAGCTTGAGAGGGGACCTTGGCCAAGAGACCCAGTACTTC. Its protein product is CASSLRGDLGQETQYF.